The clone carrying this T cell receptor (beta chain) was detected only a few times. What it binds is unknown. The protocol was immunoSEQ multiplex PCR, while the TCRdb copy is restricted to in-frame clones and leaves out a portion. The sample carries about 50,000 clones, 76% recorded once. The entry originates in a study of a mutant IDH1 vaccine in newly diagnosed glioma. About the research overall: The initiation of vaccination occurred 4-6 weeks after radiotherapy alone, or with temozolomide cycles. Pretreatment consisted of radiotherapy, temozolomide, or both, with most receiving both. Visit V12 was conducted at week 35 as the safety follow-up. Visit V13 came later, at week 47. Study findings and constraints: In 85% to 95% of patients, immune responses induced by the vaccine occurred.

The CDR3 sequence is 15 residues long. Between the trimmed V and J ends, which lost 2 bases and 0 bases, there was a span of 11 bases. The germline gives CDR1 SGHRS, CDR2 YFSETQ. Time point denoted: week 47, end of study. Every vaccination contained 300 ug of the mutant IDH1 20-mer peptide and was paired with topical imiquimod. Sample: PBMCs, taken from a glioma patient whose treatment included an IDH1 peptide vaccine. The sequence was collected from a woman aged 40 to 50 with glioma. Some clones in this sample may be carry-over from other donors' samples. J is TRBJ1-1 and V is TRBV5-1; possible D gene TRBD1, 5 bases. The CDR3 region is CASSFLEGLNTEAFF. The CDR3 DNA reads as TGCGCCAGCAGCTTCTTGGAGGGGTTGAACACTGAAGCTTTCTTT.